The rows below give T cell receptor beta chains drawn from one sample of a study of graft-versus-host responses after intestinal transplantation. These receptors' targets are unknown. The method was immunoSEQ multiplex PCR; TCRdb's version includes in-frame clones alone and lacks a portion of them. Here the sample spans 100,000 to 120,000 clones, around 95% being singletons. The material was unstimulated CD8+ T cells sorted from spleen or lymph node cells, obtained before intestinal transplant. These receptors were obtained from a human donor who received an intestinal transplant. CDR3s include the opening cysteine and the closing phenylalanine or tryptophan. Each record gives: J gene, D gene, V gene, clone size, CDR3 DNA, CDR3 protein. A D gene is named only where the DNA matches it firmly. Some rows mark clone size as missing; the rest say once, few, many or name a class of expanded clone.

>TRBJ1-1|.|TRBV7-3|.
TGTGCCAGCAGCTTAGCGGAGAACACTGAAGCTTTCTTT
CASSLAENTEAFF
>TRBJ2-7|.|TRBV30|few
TGTGCCTGGAGGGACAGCTCCTACGAGCAGTACTTC
CAWRDSSYEQYF
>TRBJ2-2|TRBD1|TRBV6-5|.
TGTGCCAGCAGTTACCGGCCGACAGGGGCCGGGGAGCTGTTTTTT
CASSYRPTGAGELFF
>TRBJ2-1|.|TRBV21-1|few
TGTGCCAGCAGCAATGTGGCGTCTGAGCAGTTCTTC
CASSNVASEQFF
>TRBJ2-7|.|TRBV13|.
TGTGCCAGCAGCCTACCCCTCAGGGGACCCGAGCAGTACTTC
CASSLPLRGPEQYF
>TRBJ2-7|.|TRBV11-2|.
TGTGCCAGCAGCTTAGGTCCCTCCCGCGAGCAGTACTTC
CASSLGPSREQYF
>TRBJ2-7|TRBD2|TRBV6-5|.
TGTGCCAGCAGTTACGCGGGAGACTACGAGCAGTACTTC
CASSYAGDYEQYF
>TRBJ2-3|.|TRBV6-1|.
TGTGCCAGCAGTGAAGGGGGGGCCGATACGCAGTATTTT
CASSEGGADTQYF
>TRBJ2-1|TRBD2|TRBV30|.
TGTGCCTTGACCTCAGCGGGAGGTTACAATGAGCAGTTCTTC
CALTSAGGYNEQFF
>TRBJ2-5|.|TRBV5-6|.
TGTGCCAGCAGCTTGGCCCGGGGGCGGGCCCAAGAGACCCAGTACTTC
CASSLARGRAQETQYF
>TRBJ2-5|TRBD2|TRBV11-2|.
TGTGCCAGCAGCTTAGGAAAAACGGGAGGGGCGGAGACCCAGTACTTC
CASSLGKTGGAETQYF
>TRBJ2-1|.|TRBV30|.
TGTGCCTGGAGCCCGGAGGGTAGCGGACCCCTCTTC
CAWSPEGSGPLF
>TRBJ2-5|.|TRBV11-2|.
TGTGCCAGCAGCCCGAGTGGTAATCCTCAAGAGACCCAGTACTTC
CASSPSGNPQETQYF
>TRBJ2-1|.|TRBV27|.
TGTGCCAGCACCCCTCTTCCGACCCACAATGAGCAGTTCTTC
CASTPLPTHNEQFF
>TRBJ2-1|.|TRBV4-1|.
TGCGCCAGCAGCCAAGATACCTACACCTACAATGAGCAGTTCTTC
CASSQDTYTYNEQFF
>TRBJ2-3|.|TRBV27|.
TGTGCCAGCAGTTGGATATACCTCGACACGCAGTATTTT
CASSWIYLDTQYF
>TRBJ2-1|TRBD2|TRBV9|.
TGTGCCAGCAGCGATAGACTAGCGGGAGGTGACAATGAGCAGTTCTTC
CASSDRLAGGDNEQFF
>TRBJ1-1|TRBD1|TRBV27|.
TGTGCCAGCAGTCTTACAGGGGGTGTGAACACTGAAGCTTTCTTT
CASSLTGGVNTEAFF
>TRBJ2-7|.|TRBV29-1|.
TGCAGCGTCGGAAAGGACTTAACAGGGGCGCGGGGCGAGCAGTACTTC
CSVGKDLTGARGEQYF
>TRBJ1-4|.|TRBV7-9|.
TGTGCCAGCACTACGACCAGGGGCGGTGATGAAAAACTGTTTTTT
CASTTTRGGDEKLFF
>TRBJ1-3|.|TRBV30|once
TGTGCCTGGAGTGTAAGGGGCCCTGGAAACACCATATATTTT
CAWSVRGPGNTIYF
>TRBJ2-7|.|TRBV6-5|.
TGTGCCAGCACTTTTAACGGCAGGACGAGGGAGCAGTACTTC
CASTFNGRTREQYF
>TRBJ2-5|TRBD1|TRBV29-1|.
TGCAGCGTCGCCGGGACAGGGAGTGTGGAGACCCAGTACTTC
CSVAGTGSVETQYF
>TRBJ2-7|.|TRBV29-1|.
TGCAGCGTTGAACGCAGGGACGGCGAGCAGTACTTC
CSVERRDGEQYF
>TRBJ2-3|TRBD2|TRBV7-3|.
TGTGCCAGCAGCCTAAGGCCTAGCGGACTGCGATCCGATGGGAGGAGGGCCACAGATACGCAGTATTTT
CASSLRPSGLRSDGRRATDTQYF
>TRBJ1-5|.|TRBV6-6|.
TGTGCCAGCAGTCCCTATAACAATCAGCCCCAGCATTTT
CASSPYNNQPQHF
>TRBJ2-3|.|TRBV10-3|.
TGTGCCATCAGTTTTGGGTTAGCGGATAGCACAGATACGCAGTATTTT
CAISFGLADSTDTQYF
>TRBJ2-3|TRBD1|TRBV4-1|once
TGCGCCAGCAGCCAAGACGCAGGGGGCGTAGATACGCAGTATTTT
CASSQDAGGVDTQYF
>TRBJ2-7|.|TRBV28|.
TGTGCCAGCAGTTTGGGCCCATTAAGCCTATCCTACGAGCAGTACTTC
CASSLGPLSLSYEQYF
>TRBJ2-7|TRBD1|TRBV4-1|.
TGCGCCAGCAGCCACAGACAGGGGGCGACCTACGAGCAGTACTTC
CASSHRQGATYEQYF
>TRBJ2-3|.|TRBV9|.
TGTGCCAGCAGCCTCGGCGGGGTTCGGCAGTATTTT
CASSLGGVRQYF
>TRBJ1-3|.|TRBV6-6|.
TGTGCCAGCAGTTACCCGCCTGGGGCGAAAGGAAACACCATATATTTT
CASSYPPGAKGNTIYF
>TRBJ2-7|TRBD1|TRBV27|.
TGTGCCAGCAGTTTGCAGGGACAGGTGTCCTACGAGCAGTACTTC
CASSLQGQVSYEQYF
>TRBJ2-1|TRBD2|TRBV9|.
TGTGCCAGCAGCGTTGGTGCTAGCGGCCACAATGAGCAGTTCTTC
CASSVGASGHNEQFF
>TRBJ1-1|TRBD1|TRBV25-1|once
TGTGCCAGCAGTGAGGTGACAGGGATGAACACTGAAGCTTTCTTT
CASSEVTGMNTEAFF
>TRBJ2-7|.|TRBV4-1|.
TGCGCCAGCAGCCCGACACAGGGTTCCTACGAGCAGTACTTC
CASSPTQGSYEQYF
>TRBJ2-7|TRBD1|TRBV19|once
TGTGCCAGTAGTATGGGGGGACAGGCCGCACATCCCGAGCAGTACTTC
CASSMGGQAAHPEQYF
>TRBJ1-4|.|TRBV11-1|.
TGTGCCAGCAGCTCGCTACAGGACACTAATGAAAAACTGTTTTTT
CASSSLQDTNEKLFF
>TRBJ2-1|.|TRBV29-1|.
TGCAGCGTTGAAGATTCGGGGGAGCAGTTCTTC
CSVEDSGEQFF
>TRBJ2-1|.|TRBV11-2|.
TGTGCCAGCAGCTTTACTAGCCCCCACAATGAGCAGTTCTTC
CASSFTSPHNEQFF
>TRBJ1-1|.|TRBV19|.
TGTGCCAGTAGACGTACGGTGAACACTGAAGCTTTCTTT
CASRRTVNTEAFF
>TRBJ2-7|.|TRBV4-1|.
TGCGCCAGCAGCCAAGATCCCCAAGAGGCTTGGGAGCAGTACTTC
CASSQDPQEAWEQYF
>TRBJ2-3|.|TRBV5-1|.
TGCGCCAGCAGCTCGCCTCCCAGTCCAGATACGCAGTATTTT
CASSSPPSPDTQYF
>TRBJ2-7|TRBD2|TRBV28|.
TGTGCCAGCAGTTTCTCTAGCGGCCCCGTCTACGAGCAGTACTTC
CASSFSSGPVYEQYF
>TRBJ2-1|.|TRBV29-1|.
TGCAGCGTTGTAGGGACTGAGCAGTTCTTC
CSVVGTEQFF
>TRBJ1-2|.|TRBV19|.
TGTGCCAGTTACGGACAGAAGAACTATGGCTACACCTTC
CASYGQKNYGYTF
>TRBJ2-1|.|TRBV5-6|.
TGTGCCAGCAGCTTAATGAGGGAGCTTACCTACAATGAGCAGTTCTTC
CASSLMRELTYNEQFF
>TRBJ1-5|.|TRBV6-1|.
TGTGCCAGCAGTTATTCCTCTAGGGAGCCCCAGCATTTT
CASSYSSREPQHF
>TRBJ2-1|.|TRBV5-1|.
TGCGCCAGCCAAGGGGTGACTGCCTACAATGAGCAGTTCTTC
CASQGVTAYNEQFF
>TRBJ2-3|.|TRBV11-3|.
TGTGCCAGCAGCTATCGGGGGGCGAGCACAGATACGCAGTATTTT
CASSYRGASTDTQYF